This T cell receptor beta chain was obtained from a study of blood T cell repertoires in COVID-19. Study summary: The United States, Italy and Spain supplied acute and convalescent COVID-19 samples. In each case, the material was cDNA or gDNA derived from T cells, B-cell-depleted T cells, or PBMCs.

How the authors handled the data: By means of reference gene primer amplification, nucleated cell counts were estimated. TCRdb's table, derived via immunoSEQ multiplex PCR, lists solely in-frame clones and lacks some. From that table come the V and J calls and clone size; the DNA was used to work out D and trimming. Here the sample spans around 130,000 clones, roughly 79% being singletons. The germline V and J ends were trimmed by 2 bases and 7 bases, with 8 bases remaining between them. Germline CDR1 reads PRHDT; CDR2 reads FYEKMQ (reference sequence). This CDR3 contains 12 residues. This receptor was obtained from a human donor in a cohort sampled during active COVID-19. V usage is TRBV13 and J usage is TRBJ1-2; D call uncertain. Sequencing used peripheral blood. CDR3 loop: CASSLLGSGYTF. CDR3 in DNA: TGTGCCAGCAGCTTACTAGGGAGTGGCTACACCTTC. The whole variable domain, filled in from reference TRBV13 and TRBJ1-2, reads AAGVIQSPRHLIKEKRETATLKCYPIPRHDTVYWYQQGPGQDPQFLISFYEKMQSDKGSIPDRFSAQQFSDYHSELNMSSLELGDSALYFCASSLLGSGYTFGSGTRLTVV.